The source of this T cell receptor beta chain is a study of T cells expressing NK-cell markers. The germline V gene encodes CDR1 SNHLY and CDR2 FYNNEI. This CDR3 has 13 amino acids. TCRdb re-called the 5' RACE reads and shows each CDR3 protein once, DNA omitted. The table for this sample gives 150,000 to 160,000 distinct CDR3 sequences. Sequenced input: blood T cells: a sorted CD56 or NKG2C T cell subset, CD4+ or CD8+ T cells, or bulk PBMC T cells (not recorded which). V usage is TRBV2 and J usage is TRBJ1-2. This receptor was taken from a woman between 50 and 59 years old in good health. The CDR3 loop is CASRTELFDGYTF. The complete variable domain, with remaining parts taken from reference TRBV2 and TRBJ1-2, reads EPEVTQTPSHQVTQMGQEVILRCVPISNHLYFYWYRQILGQKVEFLVSFYNNEISEKSEIFDDQFSVERPDGSNFTLKIRSTKLEDSAMYFCASRTELFDGYTFGSGTRLTVV.